These T cell receptor beta chains were read from a single sample in a study of blood T cells in healthy people across ages. Using its own MiXCR run on the 5' RACE reads, TCRdb lists one record per CDR3 protein. The data contain about 1.8 million distinct CDR3 sequences, approximately 50% of them seen just once; the ten biggest clones take up about 2.1%. The sequencing sample was made of blood. The source is a woman in her thirties or forties in good health. Both conserved end residues are part of each CDR3. A D gene is named only where the DNA matches it firmly. For some rows the clone size is stated as once, few or many, or as a class when expanded; others skip it.

d_gene: .
j_gene: TRBJ2-5
abundance: few
v_gene: TRBV3-1
CDR3aa: CASSPRNSLSQETQYF
CDR3nt: TGTGCCAGCAGCCCTCGAAATAGCCTCTCACAAGAGACCCAGTACTTC

d_gene: .
j_gene: TRBJ2-1
abundance: .
v_gene: TRBV6-5
CDR3aa: CASTRRHYNEQFF
CDR3nt: TGTGCCAGCACTAGACGGCACTACAATGAGCAGTTCTTC

d_gene: TRBD1
j_gene: TRBJ2-1
abundance: .
v_gene: TRBV4-2
CDR3aa: CASSQDRSGQGANEQFF
CDR3nt: TGTGCCAGCAGCCAAGATAGGTCGGGACAGGGGGCAAATGAGCAGTTCTTC

d_gene: TRBD2
j_gene: TRBJ2-6
abundance: .
v_gene: TRBV7-6
CDR3aa: CASSLGGAGGSGANVLTF
CDR3nt: TGTGCCAGCAGCTTAGGGGGCGCGGGGGGCTCTGGGGCCAACGTCCTGACTTTC

d_gene: .
j_gene: TRBJ2-1
abundance: .
v_gene: TRBV6-2/TRBV6-3
CDR3aa: CASNLDSVSNEQFF
CDR3nt: TGTGCCAGCAATCTGGACTCCGTGTCCAATGAGCAGTTCTTC

d_gene: .
j_gene: TRBJ2-6
abundance: few
v_gene: TRBV27
CDR3aa: CASTGQGISGANVLTF
CDR3nt: TGTGCCAGCACCGGCCAGGGAATCTCTGGGGCCAACGTCCTGACTTTC

d_gene: .
j_gene: TRBJ2-5
abundance: .
v_gene: TRBV5-5
CDR3aa: CASSLGGDRARETQYF
CDR3nt: TGTGCCAGCAGCCTGGGGGGAGACAGGGCCAGGGAGACCCAGTACTTC

d_gene: TRBD1
j_gene: TRBJ2-7
abundance: few
v_gene: TRBV5-1
CDR3aa: CASSLAPRTGGFESYEQYF
CDR3nt: TGCGCCAGCAGCTTGGCCCCGAGGACAGGGGGCTTCGAATCCTACGAGCAGTACTTC

d_gene: TRBD1
j_gene: TRBJ2-1
abundance: .
v_gene: TRBV2
CDR3aa: CASSDQGVSYNEQFF
CDR3nt: TGTGCCAGCAGTGACCAGGGGGTGTCCTACAATGAGCAGTTCTTC

d_gene: TRBD2
j_gene: TRBJ2-3
abundance: .
v_gene: TRBV10-3
CDR3aa: CAISESTSGDDTQYF
CDR3nt: TGTGCCATCAGTGAGTCTACTAGCGGGGACGATACGCAGTATTTT

d_gene: TRBD1
j_gene: TRBJ2-6
abundance: .
v_gene: TRBV5-5
CDR3aa: CASDRGYSGANVLTF
CDR3nt: TGTGCCAGCGACAGGGGATACTCTGGGGCCAACGTCCTGACTTTC

d_gene: .
j_gene: TRBJ1-2
abundance: .
v_gene: TRBV6-6
CDR3aa: CASSYGAVSYGYTF
CDR3nt: TGTGCCAGCAGTTATGGGGCGGTCAGCTATGGCTACACCTTC

d_gene: TRBD1
j_gene: TRBJ1-2
abundance: .
v_gene: TRBV7-2
CDR3aa: CASSLARAGGTSGCTF
CDR3nt: TGTGCCAGCAGCTTAGCGAGGGCAGGGGGCACCTCGGGCTGCACCTTC

d_gene: .
j_gene: TRBJ2-1
abundance: .
v_gene: TRBV25-1
CDR3aa: CASSEKGGIDEQFF
CDR3nt: TGTGCCAGCAGTGAAAAAGGGGGTATCGATGAGCAGTTCTTC

d_gene: TRBD2
j_gene: TRBJ2-4
abundance: .
v_gene: TRBV7-2
CDR3aa: CASSLGLAGAENIQYF
CDR3nt: TGTGCCAGCAGCTTAGGTCTAGCGGGGGCCGAAAACATTCAGTACTTC

d_gene: .
j_gene: TRBJ2-1
abundance: .
v_gene: TRBV10-2
CDR3aa: CASSEPRYSYNEQFF
CDR3nt: TGCGCCAGCAGTGAGCCGAGATACTCCTACAATGAGCAGTTCTTC

d_gene: .
j_gene: TRBJ2-7
abundance: few
v_gene: TRBV6-2/TRBV6-3
CDR3aa: CASRSIAYEQYF
CDR3nt: TGTGCCAGCAGGAGCATAGCCTACGAGCAGTACTTC

d_gene: TRBD1
j_gene: TRBJ2-7
abundance: few
v_gene: TRBV18
CDR3aa: CASARTGWEQYF
CDR3nt: TGTGCCAGCGCAAGGACAGGCTGGGAGCAGTACTTC

d_gene: .
j_gene: TRBJ2-3
abundance: .
v_gene: TRBV7-3
CDR3aa: CVSSPPSTDTQYF
CDR3nt: TGTGTCAGCAGCCCCCCTAGCACAGATACGCAGTATTTT

d_gene: .
j_gene: TRBJ1-4
abundance: .
v_gene: TRBV15
CDR3aa: CATSRLPPGATNEKLFF
CDR3nt: TGTGCCACCAGCAGACTTCCCCCAGGTGCCACTAATGAAAAACTGTTTTTT

d_gene: TRBD2
j_gene: TRBJ2-7
abundance: .
v_gene: TRBV6-2/TRBV6-3
CDR3aa: CAGSRLAGEYNEQYF
CDR3nt: TGTGCCGGCAGTAGACTAGCGGGGGAGTACAATGAGCAGTACTTC

d_gene: .
j_gene: TRBJ2-3
abundance: .
v_gene: TRBV2
CDR3aa: CASSFGPVDTQYF
CDR3nt: TGTGCCAGCAGTTTCGGCCCCGTAGATACGCAGTATTTT

d_gene: .
j_gene: TRBJ1-5
abundance: .
v_gene: TRBV20-1
CDR3aa: CTRTDKKSNQPQHF
CDR3nt: TGCACTAGGACTGATAAAAAAAGCAATCAGCCCCAGCATTTT

d_gene: TRBD1
j_gene: TRBJ2-7
abundance: .
v_gene: TRBV7-2
CDR3aa: CASSSTGLEQYF
CDR3nt: TGTGCCAGCAGCTCGACAGGGCTTGAGCAGTACTTC

d_gene: TRBD2
j_gene: TRBJ2-7
abundance: .
v_gene: TRBV29-1
CDR3aa: CSALKLAGVGYEQYF
CDR3nt: TGCAGCGCTCTAAAACTAGCGGGAGTTGGCTACGAGCAGTACTTC

d_gene: .
j_gene: TRBJ2-5
abundance: few
v_gene: TRBV28
CDR3aa: CASPPLGSLQETQYF
CDR3nt: TGTGCCAGCCCCCCATTGGGAAGCCTCCAAGAGACCCAGTACTTC

d_gene: TRBD2
j_gene: TRBJ2-1
abundance: .
v_gene: TRBV29-1
CDR3aa: CSVKAGGRYNEQFF
CDR3nt: TGCAGCGTGAAAGCGGGGGGGAGGTACAATGAGCAGTTCTTC

d_gene: .
j_gene: TRBJ2-7
abundance: once
v_gene: TRBV7-8
CDR3aa: CASSRGREAYEQYF
CDR3nt: TGTGCCAGCAGCCGAGGCAGGGAAGCCTACGAGCAGTACTTC

d_gene: .
j_gene: TRBJ2-7
abundance: .
v_gene: TRBV28
CDR3aa: CASSPSGTFPYEQYF
CDR3nt: TGTGCCAGCAGTCCCTCCGGGACTTTCCCCTACGAGCAGTACTTC

d_gene: .
j_gene: TRBJ2-1
abundance: .
v_gene: TRBV20-1
CDR3aa: CSATRDLSYNEQFF
CDR3nt: TGCAGTGCTACGCGGGACCTCTCCTACAATGAGCAGTTCTTC

d_gene: .
j_gene: TRBJ2-3
abundance: few
v_gene: TRBV27
CDR3aa: CASSLGRVPTPTDTQYF
CDR3nt: TGTGCCAGCAGTTTAGGAAGGGTCCCCACACCCACAGATACGCAGTATTTT

d_gene: TRBD2
j_gene: TRBJ2-1
abundance: .
v_gene: TRBV4-2
CDR3aa: CASNQVAGGLTQGREQFF
CDR3nt: TGTGCCAGCAACCAAGTAGCGGGGGGCCTAACCCAGGGGAGGGAGCAGTTCTTC

d_gene: TRBD2
j_gene: TRBJ2-3
abundance: few
v_gene: TRBV4-3
CDR3aa: CASSQGAGGADTQYF
CDR3nt: TGCGCCAGCAGCCAAGGGGCGGGGGGTGCAGATACGCAGTATTTT

d_gene: TRBD2
j_gene: TRBJ2-2
abundance: .
v_gene: TRBV12-3/TRBV12-4
CDR3aa: CASSLVGTSHTGELFF
CDR3nt: TGTGCCAGCAGTTTAGTGGGGACTAGCCACACCGGGGAGCTGTTTTTT

d_gene: .
j_gene: TRBJ2-1
abundance: few
v_gene: TRBV10-3
CDR3aa: CAISRTDSYNEQFF
CDR3nt: TGTGCCATCAGCCGGACAGATTCCTACAATGAGCAGTTCTTC

d_gene: .
j_gene: TRBJ1-2
abundance: .
v_gene: TRBV20-1
CDR3aa: CSAILGHAGYGYTF
CDR3nt: TGCAGTGCTATTCTGGGACACGCGGGCTATGGCTACACCTTC

d_gene: .
j_gene: TRBJ2-3
abundance: .
v_gene: TRBV20-1
CDR3aa: CSARGIEARADTQYF
CDR3nt: TGCAGTGCTAGAGGTATCGAGGCGAGGGCAGATACGCAGTATTTT

d_gene: TRBD2
j_gene: TRBJ2-5
abundance: few
v_gene: TRBV3-1
CDR3aa: CASSQDSLAEIQETQYF
CDR3nt: TGTGCCAGCAGCCAAGATTCCCTAGCGGAGATACAAGAGACCCAGTACTTC

d_gene: TRBD2
j_gene: TRBJ2-3
abundance: .
v_gene: TRBV20-1
CDR3aa: CSASPAGGASDTQYF
CDR3nt: TGCAGTGCTAGTCCAGCGGGGGGGGCCTCAGATACGCAGTATTTT

d_gene: TRBD2
j_gene: TRBJ2-1
abundance: .
v_gene: TRBV4-3
CDR3aa: CASSQDPISGAGGRNEQFF
CDR3nt: TGCGCCAGCAGCCAAGATCCGATCTCAGGCGCGGGGGGGCGTAATGAGCAGTTCTTC

d_gene: .
j_gene: TRBJ2-3
abundance: once
v_gene: TRBV20-1
CDR3aa: CSAPSSADTQYF
CDR3nt: TGCAGTGCTCCATCTAGCGCAGATACGCAGTATTTT

d_gene: .
j_gene: TRBJ2-1
abundance: few
v_gene: TRBV29-1
CDR3aa: CSVPPLRGRRSEQFF
CDR3nt: TGCAGCGTTCCCCCCCTCCGGGGGCGCCGGAGTGAGCAGTTCTTC

d_gene: .
j_gene: TRBJ2-5
abundance: .
v_gene: TRBV6-1
CDR3aa: CASSESTHGYSETQYF
CDR3nt: TGTGCCAGCAGTGAATCGACCCATGGGTACAGTGAGACCCAGTACTTC

d_gene: TRBD1
j_gene: TRBJ2-1
abundance: few
v_gene: TRBV6-2/TRBV6-3
CDR3aa: CASSNDRVGYNEQFF
CDR3nt: TGTGCCAGCAGTAACGACAGGGTTGGGTACAATGAGCAGTTCTTC

d_gene: .
j_gene: TRBJ1-4
abundance: .
v_gene: TRBV2
CDR3aa: CASSELGNEKLFF
CDR3nt: TGTGCCAGCAGTGAGCTCGGGAATGAAAAACTGTTTTTT